These 17 T cell receptor beta chains came from one sample sequenced in a study of cytomegalovirus exposure and HLA in healthy donors. The PCR ran on 60 Vbeta and 13 Jbeta primers. Clones were read by immunoSEQ multiplex PCR, and TCRdb kept only the in-frame ones, dropping some. Of tens of thousands of clones in the sample, approximately 82% were seen once. The sequencing input was PBMCs. The receptors were gathered from a man aged 18 to 35 in good health and CMV-seronegative.

The V call is TRBV7-9, the J call TRBJ2-7; no clear D. Trimming pared 2 bases from V and 1 base from J, leaving 9 bases between. CDR1 and CDR2 from the germline V gene are SEHNR and FQNEAQ (reference sequence). The CDR3 length is 14 residues. The DNA of the CDR3 is TGTGCCAGCAGCTTACGAGAACTTTCCTACGAGCAGTACTTC. This sequence encodes CASSLRELSYEQYF.

The chain is built from TRBV6-5 and TRBJ2-1, with 14 bases lining up with TRBD2. Trimming took 4 bases from V and 9 from J; bases not matched to a gene: 5. The CDR3 sequence is 15 residues long. Germline V gene lookup returns CDR1 MNHEY and CDR2 SVGAGI. The CDR3 region is CASSWGLAGVTEQFF. The CDR3 nucleotides read TGTGCCAGCAGTTGGGGACTAGCGGGAGTCACTGAGCAGTTCTTC.

The rearrangement uses TRBV20-1 and TRBJ2-5; maybe TRBD1 (5 bases). This CDR3 has 11 residues. Trimming took 5 bases from V and 2 from J, leaving 6 bases between them. The germline CDR1 and CDR2 sequences are DFQATT and SNEGSKA (reference sequence). In nucleotides, the CDR3 is TGCAGTGCTCAGGGTCAAGAGACCCAGTACTTC. It translates to CSAQGQETQYF.

The chain carries TRBV27 and TRBJ1-2; 9 nucleotides align to TRBD1. V trimming: 8 bases; J trimming: 6 bases; junction bases outside the gene matches: 16. The length of the CDR3 is 16 residues. CDR1 is MNHEY, CDR2 SMNVEV, per germline (reference sequence). Here the CDR3 DNA reads TGTGCCAGCGGATCAAACAGGGGGCCGATGGGAAATGGCTACACCTTC. As protein: CASGSNRGPMGNGYTF.

The chain is built from TRBV15 and TRBJ1-3; D is possibly TRBD1 (6 bases). CDR1 LNHNV and CDR2 YYDKDF come from the germline V gene (reference sequence). This CDR3 region has 14 residues. CDR3 nucleotide sequence: TGTGCGTCGCAACTGGGGGCAGCTGGAAACACCATATATTTT. This sequence encodes CASQLGAAGNTIYF.

A word on this clone: The same CDR3 arises from other DNA sequences in this sample as well. V is TRBV9 and J is TRBJ1-3; D is undetermined. Trimming removed 0 bases at V and 1 base at J, with 8 bases between. Germline V lookup: CDR1 SGDLS, CDR2 YYNGEE. The CDR3 has 15 amino acids. CDR3 sequence reads: CASSVEGGSGNTIYF. CDR3 DNA sequence: TGTGCCAGCAGCGTAGAGGGAGGTTCTGGAAACACCATATATTTT.

J is TRBJ2-2 and V is TRBV25-1; 7 bases map to TRBD1. The CDR3 length is 16 residues. From germline, CDR1 is MGHDK and CDR2 SYGVNS. Trimming took 2 bases from V and 4 from J; bases not matched to a gene: 7. The CDR3, as DNA: TGTGCCAGCAGTGAAGGGAACAGGGGCGCCACCGGGGAGCTGTTTTTT. It translates to CASSEGNRGATGELFF.

This chain links TRBV2 with TRBJ2-1, with 8 nucleotides matching TRBD1. The CDR3 runs to 15 residues. The V gene's germline CDR1 is SNHLY and CDR2 FYNNEI. Trimming cost V 7 bases and J 2 bases; bases outside gene matches: 7. DNA for the CDR3: TGTGCCAGCACAGAACAGGGGGTTGCCTACAATGAGCAGTTCTTC. Its translation: CASTEQGVAYNEQFF.

This clone has a single count. The V gene is TRBV7-2, the J gene TRBJ2-7; TRBD2 matches 7 bases. The CDR3 is 16 amino acids. From germline, CDR1 is SGHTA and CDR2 FQGNSA. The ends lost 3 bases at V and 4 bases at J; junction bases unmatched: 12. The CDR3: CASSFAKPGLHYEQYF. DNA for the CDR3: TGTGCCAGCAGCTTCGCGAAGCCGGGACTACATTACGAGCAGTACTTC.

The V gene is TRBV13, the J gene TRBJ1-4, with D possibly being TRBD1 (5 bases). With 2 bases removed from V and 7 bases from J, the gap between germline ends came to 11 bases. The CDR3 has 14 residues. Per germline, CDR1 PRHDT and CDR2 FYEKMQ (reference sequence). The CDR3 sequence: CASSLTGGSEKLFF. In nucleotides, the CDR3 is TGTGCCAGCAGCTTAACCGGGGGTTCTGAAAAACTGTTTTTT. Full variable domain (missing parts from reference TRBV13 and TRBJ1-4): AAGVIQSPRHLIKEKRETATLKCYPIPRHDTVYWYQQGPGQDPQFLISFYEKMQSDKGSIPDRFSAQQFSDYHSELNMSSLELGDSALYFCASSLTGGSEKLFFGSGTQLSVL.

This sequence joins TRBV7-3 and TRBJ2-2; D is ambiguous. The CDR3 runs to 14 residues. The germline V gene encodes CDR1 SGHTA and CDR2 FQGTGA. Trimming removed 3 bases from V and 0 bases from J, with 5 bases in between. CDR3 sequence (DNA): TGTGCCAGCAGCTTCTCTCCGAACACCGGGGAGCTGTTTTTT. This codes for CASSFSPNTGELFF.

The rearrangement joins TRBV9 to TRBJ2-1, with D perhaps matching TRBD1 (5 bases). This CDR3 contains 14 residues. V was cut by 0 bases and J by 4 bases, with 8 bases left in between. Germline-derived CDR1 and CDR2 are SGDLS and YYNGEE. CDR3 residues: CASSVEQVYNEQFF. The CDR3 DNA reads TGTGCCAGCAGCGTAGAACAGGTATACAATGAGCAGTTCTTC.

The rearrangement links TRBV27 to TRBJ1-2; the D gene is possibly TRBD1 (5 bases). Germline V gene sequence: CDR1 MNHEY, CDR2 SMNVEV (reference sequence). CDR3 length: 13 residues. V lost 2 bases and J 6 bases, leaving 10 bases between the germline ends. CDR3 in amino acids: CASSLSPGNGYTF. The CDR3 region has the DNA TGTGCCAGCAGTTTAAGTCCAGGGAATGGCTACACCTTC.

The chain employs TRBV9 and TRBJ1-4; tentatively, D is TRBD1 (6 bases). CDR1 is SGDLS and CDR2 is YYNGEE in the germline V gene. The V end lost 4 bases, the J end lost 5 bases, and 12 bases lay between the germline ends. The CDR3 extends over 14 amino acids. CDR3 sequence (DNA): TGTGCCAGCAGCCAGACAGGATGGAATGAAAAACTGTTTTTT. Encoded protein: CASSQTGWNEKLFF. The full variable domain, its missing parts supplied by reference TRBV9 and TRBJ1-4, is DSGVTQTPKHLITATGQRVTLRCSPRSGDLSVYWYQQSLDQGLQFLIQYYNGEERAKGNILERFSAQQFPDLHSELNLSSLELGDSALYFCASSQTGWNEKLFFGSGTQLSVL.

This chain connects TRBV18 to TRBJ1-1, with a possible D match to TRBD1 (6 bases). V was clipped by 4 bases and J by 2 bases, with 14 bases between them. The CDR3 loop spans 15 amino acids. Germline CDR1 and CDR2: KGHSH and LQKENI. CDR3 bases: TGTGCCAGCTCACTAAAACAGGGTGTAAACACTGAAGCTTTCTTT. Translated: CASSLKQGVNTEAFF.

In this sample, this clone turned up a few times. The gene calls are TRBV4-3 and TRBJ2-1; a possible D gene is TRBD2 (5 bases). Per the germline V gene, CDR1 is LGHNA and CDR2 is YSLEER. The CDR3 is 15 amino acids. Deletions cut 0 bases from V and 0 bases from J, with 6 bases between. Written as DNA, the CDR3 is TGCGCCAGCAGCCAAGAAGGGAGCTCCTACAATGAGCAGTTCTTC. It codes for CASSQEGSSYNEQFF.

This clone turned up a few times. The chain joins TRBV6-5 to TRBJ2-2; maybe TRBD1 (5 bases). The CDR3 is 13 amino acids. Trimming removed 6 bases at V and 5 bases at J, with 10 bases between. Germline values: CDR1 MNHEY, CDR2 SVGAGI. The CDR3 is CASSQTETGELFF. Here the CDR3 DNA reads TGTGCCAGCAGCCAGACAGAGACCGGGGAGCTGTTTTTT.